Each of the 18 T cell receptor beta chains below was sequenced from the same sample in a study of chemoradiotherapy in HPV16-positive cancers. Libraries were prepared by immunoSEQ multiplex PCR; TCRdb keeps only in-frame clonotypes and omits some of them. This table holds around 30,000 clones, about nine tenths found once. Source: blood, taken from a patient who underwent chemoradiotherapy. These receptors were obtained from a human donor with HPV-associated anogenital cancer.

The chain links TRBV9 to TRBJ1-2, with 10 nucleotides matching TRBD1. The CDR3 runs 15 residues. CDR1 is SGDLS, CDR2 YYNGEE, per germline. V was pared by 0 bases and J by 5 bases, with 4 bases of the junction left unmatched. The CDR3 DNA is TGTGCCAGCAGCGTAGGCTTGGGACAGGGGTATGGCTACACCTTC. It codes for CASSVGLGQGYGYTF.

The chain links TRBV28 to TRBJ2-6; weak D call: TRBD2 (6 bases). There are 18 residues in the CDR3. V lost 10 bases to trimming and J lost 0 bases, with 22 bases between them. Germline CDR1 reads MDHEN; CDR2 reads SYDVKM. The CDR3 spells CATPPGERGASGANVLTF. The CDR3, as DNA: TGTGCCACCCCCCCGGGAGAGCGTGGAGCCTCTGGGGCCAACGTCCTGACTTTC. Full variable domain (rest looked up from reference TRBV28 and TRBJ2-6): DVKVTQSSRYLVKRTGEKVFLECVQDMDHENMFWYRQDPGLGLRLIYFSYDVKMKEKGDIPEGYSVSREKKERFSLILESASTNQTSMYLCATPPGERGASGANVLTFGAGSRLTVL.

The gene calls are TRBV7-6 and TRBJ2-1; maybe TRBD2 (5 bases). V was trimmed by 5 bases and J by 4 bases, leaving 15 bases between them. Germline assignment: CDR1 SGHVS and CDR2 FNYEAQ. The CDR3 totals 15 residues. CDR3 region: CASSLASGIYNEQFF. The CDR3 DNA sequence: TGTGCCAGCAGCCTGGCCAGCGGTATTTACAATGAGCAGTTCTTC.

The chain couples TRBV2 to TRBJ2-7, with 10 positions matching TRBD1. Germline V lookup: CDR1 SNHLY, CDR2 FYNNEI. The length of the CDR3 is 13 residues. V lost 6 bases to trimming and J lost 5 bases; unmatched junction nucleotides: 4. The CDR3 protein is CASRGQGLNEQYF. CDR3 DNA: TGTGCCAGCAGGGGACAGGGGTTAAACGAGCAGTACTTC.

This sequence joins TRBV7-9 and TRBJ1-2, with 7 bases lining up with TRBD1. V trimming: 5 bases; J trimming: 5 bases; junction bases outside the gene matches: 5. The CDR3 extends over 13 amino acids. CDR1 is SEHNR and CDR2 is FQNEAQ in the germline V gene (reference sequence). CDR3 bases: TGTGCCAGCAGCATAGGACAGGAGTATGGCTACACCTTC. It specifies CASSIGQEYGYTF.

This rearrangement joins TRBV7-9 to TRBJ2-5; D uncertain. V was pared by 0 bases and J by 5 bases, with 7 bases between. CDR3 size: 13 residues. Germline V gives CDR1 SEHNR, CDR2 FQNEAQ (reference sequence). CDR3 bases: TGTGCCAGCAGCTTAGCGCTCGGGGAGACCCAGTACTTC. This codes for CASSLALGETQYF.

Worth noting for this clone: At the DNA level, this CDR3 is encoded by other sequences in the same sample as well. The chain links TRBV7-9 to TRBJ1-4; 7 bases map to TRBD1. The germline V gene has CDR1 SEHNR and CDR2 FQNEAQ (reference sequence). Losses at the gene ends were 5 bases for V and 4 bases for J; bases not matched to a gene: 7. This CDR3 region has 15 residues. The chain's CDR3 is CASSPGTAINEKLFF. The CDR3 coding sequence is TGTGCCAGCAGCCCTGGGACAGCGATTAATGAAAAACTGTTTTTT. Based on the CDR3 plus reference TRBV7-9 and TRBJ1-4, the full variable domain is DTGVSQNPRHKITKRGQNVTFRCDPISEHNRLYWYRQTLGQGPEFLTYFQNEAQLEKSRLLSDRFSAERPKGSFSTLEIQRTEQGDSAMYLCASSPGTAINEKLFFGSGTQLSVL.

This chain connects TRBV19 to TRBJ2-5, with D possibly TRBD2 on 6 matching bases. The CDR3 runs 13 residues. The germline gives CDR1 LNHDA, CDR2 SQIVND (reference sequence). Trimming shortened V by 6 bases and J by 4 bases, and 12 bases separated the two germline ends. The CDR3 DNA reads TGTGCCAGTAGCCAGTCGGGGGTAGAGACCCAGTACTTC. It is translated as CASSQSGVETQYF. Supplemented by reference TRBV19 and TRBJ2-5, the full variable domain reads DGGITQSPKYLFRKEGQNVTLSCEQNLNHDAMYWYRQDPGQGLRLIYYSQIVNDFQKGDIAEGYSVSREKKESFPLTVTSAQKNPTAFYLCASSQSGVETQYFGPGTRLLVL.

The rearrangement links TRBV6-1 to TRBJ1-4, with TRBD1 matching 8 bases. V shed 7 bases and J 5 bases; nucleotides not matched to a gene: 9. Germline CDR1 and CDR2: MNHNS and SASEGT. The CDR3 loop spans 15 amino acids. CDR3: CASTGKTGGNEKLFF. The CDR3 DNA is TGTGCCAGCACGGGGAAAACAGGGGGGAATGAAAAACTGTTTTTT.

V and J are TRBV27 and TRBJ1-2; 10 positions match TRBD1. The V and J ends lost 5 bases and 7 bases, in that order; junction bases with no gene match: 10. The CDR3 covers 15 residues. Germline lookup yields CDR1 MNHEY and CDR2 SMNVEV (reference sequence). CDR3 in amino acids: CASSGEGTGESGYTF. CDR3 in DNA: TGTGCCAGCAGTGGGGAGGGGACAGGGGAGTCTGGCTACACCTTC.

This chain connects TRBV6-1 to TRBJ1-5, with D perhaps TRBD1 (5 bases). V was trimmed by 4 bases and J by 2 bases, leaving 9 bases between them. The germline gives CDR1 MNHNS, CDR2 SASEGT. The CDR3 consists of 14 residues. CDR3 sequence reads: CASSVQGGNQPQHF. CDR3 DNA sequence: TGTGCCAGCAGTGTCCAGGGCGGCAATCAGCCCCAGCATTTT.

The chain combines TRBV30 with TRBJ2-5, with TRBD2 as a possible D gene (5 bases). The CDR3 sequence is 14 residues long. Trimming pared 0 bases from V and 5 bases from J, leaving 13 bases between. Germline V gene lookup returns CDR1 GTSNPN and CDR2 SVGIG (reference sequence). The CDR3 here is CAWSVSLDFETQYF. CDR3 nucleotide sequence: TGTGCCTGGAGTGTTTCCTTGGACTTTGAGACCCAGTACTTC. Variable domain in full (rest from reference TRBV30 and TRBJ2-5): SQTIHQWPATLVQPVGSPLSLECTVEGTSNPNLYWYRQAAGRGLQLLFYSVGIGQISSEVPQNLSASRPQDRQFILSSKKLLLSDSGFYLCAWSVSLDFETQYFGPGTRLLVL.

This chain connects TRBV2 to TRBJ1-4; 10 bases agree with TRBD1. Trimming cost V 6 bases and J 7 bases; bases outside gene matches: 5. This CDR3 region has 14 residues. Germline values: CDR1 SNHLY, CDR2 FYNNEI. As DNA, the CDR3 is TGTGCCAGCAGACTGGGACAGGGGATTGAAAAACTGTTTTTT. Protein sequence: CASRLGQGIEKLFF.

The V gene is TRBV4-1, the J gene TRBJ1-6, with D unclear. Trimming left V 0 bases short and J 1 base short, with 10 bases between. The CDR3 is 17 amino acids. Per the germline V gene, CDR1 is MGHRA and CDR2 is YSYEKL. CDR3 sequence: CASSQDRHGSYNSPLHF. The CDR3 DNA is TGCGCCAGCAGCCAAGATCGGCACGGATCCTATAATTCACCCCTCCACTTT.

CDR3 nucleotides: TGCGCCAGCAGCTTGGGGCCAGGGGGCGAGACCCAGTACTTC. This gives the protein CASSLGPGGETQYF. The chain couples TRBV5-1 to TRBJ2-5, with TRBD1 matching over 8 bases. Trimming took 0 bases from V and 5 from J; bases not matched to a gene: 3. Germline values: CDR1 SGHRS, CDR2 YFSETQ. The CDR3 spans 14 residues.

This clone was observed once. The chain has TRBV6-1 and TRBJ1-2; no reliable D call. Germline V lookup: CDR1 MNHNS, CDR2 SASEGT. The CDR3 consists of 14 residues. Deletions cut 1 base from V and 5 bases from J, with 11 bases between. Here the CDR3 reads CASSEGGGRYGYTF. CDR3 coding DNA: TGTGCCAGCAGTGAAGGGGGTGGGAGATATGGCTACACCTTC.

CDR3 nucleotides: TGCGCCAGCAGACGAGGCAGCGAAGGCTACACCTTC. This encodes CASRRGSEGYTF. V usage is TRBV5-1 and J usage is TRBJ1-2; D gene uncertain. CDR1 and CDR2 (germline): SGHRS, YFSETQ. The CDR3 is 12 residues long. V lost 5 bases and J lost 8, with 13 bases in between.

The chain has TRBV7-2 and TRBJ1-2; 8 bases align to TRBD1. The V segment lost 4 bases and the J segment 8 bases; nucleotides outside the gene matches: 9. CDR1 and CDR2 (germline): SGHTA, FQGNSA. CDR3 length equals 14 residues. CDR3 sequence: CASSSLGTGRGYTF. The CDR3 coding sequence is TGTGCCAGCAGCTCCCTCGGGACAGGAAGAGGCTACACCTTC.